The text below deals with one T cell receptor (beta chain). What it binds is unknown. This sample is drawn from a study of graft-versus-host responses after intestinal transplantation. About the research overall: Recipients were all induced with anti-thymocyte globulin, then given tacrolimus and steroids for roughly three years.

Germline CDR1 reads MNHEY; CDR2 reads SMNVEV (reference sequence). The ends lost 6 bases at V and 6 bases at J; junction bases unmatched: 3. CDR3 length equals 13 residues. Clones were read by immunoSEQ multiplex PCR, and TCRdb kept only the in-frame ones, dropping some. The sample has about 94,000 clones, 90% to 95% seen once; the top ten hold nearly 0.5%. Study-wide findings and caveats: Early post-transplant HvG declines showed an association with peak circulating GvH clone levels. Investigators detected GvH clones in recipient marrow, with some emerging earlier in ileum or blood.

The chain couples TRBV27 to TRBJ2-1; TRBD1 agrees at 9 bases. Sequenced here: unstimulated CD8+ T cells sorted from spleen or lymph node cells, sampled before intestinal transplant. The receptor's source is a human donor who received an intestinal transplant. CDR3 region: CASSWTGVNEQFF. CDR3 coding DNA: TGTGCCAGCAGCTGGACAGGGGTCAATGAGCAGTTCTTC.